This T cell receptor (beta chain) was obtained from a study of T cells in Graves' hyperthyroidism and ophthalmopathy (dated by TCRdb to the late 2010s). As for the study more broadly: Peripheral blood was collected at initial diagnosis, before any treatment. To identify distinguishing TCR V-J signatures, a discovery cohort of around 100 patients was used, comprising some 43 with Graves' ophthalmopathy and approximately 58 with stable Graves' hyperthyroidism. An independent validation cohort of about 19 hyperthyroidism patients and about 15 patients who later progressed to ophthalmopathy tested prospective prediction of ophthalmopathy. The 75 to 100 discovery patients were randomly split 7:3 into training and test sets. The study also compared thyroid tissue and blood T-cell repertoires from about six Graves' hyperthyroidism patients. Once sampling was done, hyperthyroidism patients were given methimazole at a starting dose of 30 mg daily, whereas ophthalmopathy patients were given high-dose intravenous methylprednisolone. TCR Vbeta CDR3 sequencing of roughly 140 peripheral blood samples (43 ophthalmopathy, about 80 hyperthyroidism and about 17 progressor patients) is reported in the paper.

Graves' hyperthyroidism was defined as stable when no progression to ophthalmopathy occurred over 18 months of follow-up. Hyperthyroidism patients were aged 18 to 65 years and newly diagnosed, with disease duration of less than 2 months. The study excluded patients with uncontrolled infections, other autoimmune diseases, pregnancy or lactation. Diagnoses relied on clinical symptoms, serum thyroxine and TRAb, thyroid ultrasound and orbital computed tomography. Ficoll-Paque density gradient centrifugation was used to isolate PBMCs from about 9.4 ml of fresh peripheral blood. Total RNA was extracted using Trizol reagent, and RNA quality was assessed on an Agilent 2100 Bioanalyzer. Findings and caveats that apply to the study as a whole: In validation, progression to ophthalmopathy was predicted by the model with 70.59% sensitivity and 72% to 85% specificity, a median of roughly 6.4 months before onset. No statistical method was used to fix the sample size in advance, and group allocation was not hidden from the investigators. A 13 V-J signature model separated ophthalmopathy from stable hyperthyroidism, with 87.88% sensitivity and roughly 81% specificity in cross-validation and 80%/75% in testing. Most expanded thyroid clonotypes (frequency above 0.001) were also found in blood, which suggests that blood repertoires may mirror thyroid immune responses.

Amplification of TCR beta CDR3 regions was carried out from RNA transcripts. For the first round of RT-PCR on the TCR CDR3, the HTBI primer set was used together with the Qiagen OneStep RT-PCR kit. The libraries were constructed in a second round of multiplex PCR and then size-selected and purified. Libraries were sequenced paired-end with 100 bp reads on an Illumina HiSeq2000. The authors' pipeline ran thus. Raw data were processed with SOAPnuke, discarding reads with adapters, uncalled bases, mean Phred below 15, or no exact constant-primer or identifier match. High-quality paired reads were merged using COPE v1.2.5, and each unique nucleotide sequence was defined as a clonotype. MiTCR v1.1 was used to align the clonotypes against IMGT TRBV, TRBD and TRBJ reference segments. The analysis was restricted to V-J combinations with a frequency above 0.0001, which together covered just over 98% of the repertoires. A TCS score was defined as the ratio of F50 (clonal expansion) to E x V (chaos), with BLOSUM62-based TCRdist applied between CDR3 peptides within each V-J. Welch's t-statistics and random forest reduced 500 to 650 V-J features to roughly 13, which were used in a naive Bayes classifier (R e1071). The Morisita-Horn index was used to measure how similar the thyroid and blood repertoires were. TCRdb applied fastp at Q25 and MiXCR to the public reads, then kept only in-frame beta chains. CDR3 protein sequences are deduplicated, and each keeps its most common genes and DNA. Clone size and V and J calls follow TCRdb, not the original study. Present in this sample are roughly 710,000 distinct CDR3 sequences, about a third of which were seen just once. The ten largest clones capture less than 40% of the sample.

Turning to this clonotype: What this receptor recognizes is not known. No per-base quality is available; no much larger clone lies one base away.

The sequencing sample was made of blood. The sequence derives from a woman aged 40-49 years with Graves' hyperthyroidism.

The CDR3 region has the sequence CASSPGTGPNTEAFF. The bases read TGTGCCAGCAGCCCCGGGACAGGGCCGAACACTGAAGCTTTCTTT. Rearrangement joined TRBV7-9 to TRBJ1-1, with 9 bases matching TRBD1. The germline V gene (reference sequence) provides CDR1 SEHNR and CDR2 FQNEAQ. Trimming removed 5 bases from V and 1 base from J; the gene matches leave 5 bases unexplained. Including the terminal cysteine and phenylalanine, the CDR3 comprises 15 residues. Only CDR3 DNA remains: 45 bases, in frame from the first base.